This TCR beta chain was found in a study of blood T cells in healthy people across ages (dated by TCRdb to the mid-2010s). Some background on the complete study: In model experiments, template switching captured roughly one uniquely barcoded TCR beta cDNA molecule for every two T cells. For two donors (one aged 18 to 29 and one aged 80 or older), the study analyzed two additional independent replicas of 1 million unique cDNA reads from the same blood draw. The donors were split into four age groups: young (average about 16 years), middle-aged (roughly 42), aged (more than 55) and long-lived (approximately 80). Age-related changes in TCR beta repertoire diversity were measured in the study by deep sequencing normalized with unique cDNA molecular identifiers. To avoid experimental bias, donors of different ages were randomly spread across the sequencing lanes. Here is what the overall study found, with its caveats: Conclusive comparison of naive and antigen-experienced compartments was prevented by the profiling of bulk unsorted PBMCs. As age increased, observed TCR beta diversity per million T cells dropped in a roughly linear way, and a significant reduction was already evident by age about 40. Compared with the aged group, more naive CD4+ T cells, fewer expanded clones and increased TCR diversity were shown by the long-lived group, suggesting age selection. Because donor CMV infection status was unknown, age-related changes in expanded clonotypes were potentially confounded. Observed TCR beta diversity correlated strongly with the percentage of naive T cells measured by flow cytometry. Estimates of total diversity based on one million sequenced T cells were regarded as lower bounds and as underestimates.

Spanning cysteine to phenylalanine, the CDR3 consists of 13 amino acids. The sequence is cut down to CDR3 DNA, 39 bases in frame from base 1. In the germline V gene, CDR1 corresponds to SGHTA and CDR2 to FQGNSA. V is cut by 1 base and J by 4 bases, and the space between the germline ends is 6 bases. Systemically healthy Caucasian individuals from Russia, approximately 39 in total and aged roughly 6 to 100 years, were included as donors. Each donor gave roughly 9.5 milliliters of peripheral blood, collected into EDTA-treated Vacutainer tubes. Ficoll-Paque density-gradient centrifugation was used to isolate PBMCs, with at least 7 million obtained per sample. Total RNA was extracted from PBMCs with Trizol reagent, with at least 5.5 micrograms obtained per sample. For every donor, flow cytometry on a PBMC aliquot measured the percentage of naive CD45RAhigh/CD27high T cells. This clonotype was detected a few times. Its specific antigen is unknown. The record has no base qualities; no much larger clone is one base away.

Library generation was performed with 5' RACE. Sequenced on an Illumina HiSeq 2500. The second PCR ran for roughly 6 to 11 cycles and used a J-beta primer mix along with a sample-barcoded 5' primer. Each TCR beta cDNA molecule received a unique molecular identifier from a template-switch 5' adaptor carrying 12 random nucleotides. Each sample yielded at least 2.5 million CDR3-containing paired-end reads. First-strand cDNA was synthesized from all RNA with the Mint cDNA synthesis kit, primed by a TRBC-specific oligonucleotide. Following uracil-DNA glycosylase treatment, all cDNA underwent a first 18-cycle PCR with the universal primers M1SS and BC2_uni_R. In the authors' own workflow: Normalization of each sample was performed by random selection of 1 million high-quality reads, each carrying a distinct molecular identifier. Instead of being binned into consensus sequences, reads with shared molecular identifiers were discarded. CDR3 identification, clonotype clustering and error correction used MiTCR with a Q25 quality threshold and the strictest error-elimination algorithm. A nonparametric unseen species model using Euler transformation provided a lower-bound estimate of total TCR beta diversity. TCRdb trimmed public reads at Q25 via fastp, called clones via MiXCR and kept in-frame beta chains. Each entry merges the rows of one CDR3 protein and shows their most common DNA and genes. The V and J calls were not made by the authors but by TCRdb's processing. The sample table holds approximately 1,000,000 distinct CDR3 sequences, of which roughly two fifths were seen once. Under 15% of the sample is in the top ten clones.

The sample was blood. The receptor comes from a man aged 18 to 29 in good health. The rearranged segments are TRBV7-2 and TRBJ2-3; no D segment can be confidently identified. At the DNA level, the sequence is TGTGCCAGCAGCTTAGACCCCGCAGATACGCAGTATTTT. Its protein reads: CASSLDPADTQYF.